Included here is one TCR beta chain sequence, with context. The antigen is not known. The sample comes from a study of shared clonotypes between healthy human individuals. Study-wide findings and caveats: Estimated richness was generally greater in naive than memory subsets.

Sorted-subset replicate PCRs used about 180 ng DNA, 30,000 or so T cell genomes. Profiling relied on immunoSEQ multiplex PCR, and the TCRdb table lists in-frame clones only, not all of them. The sample includes hundreds of thousands of clones, approximately 79% of them seen just once. This TCR was recovered from a woman younger than 45 in good health. Sequenced material: memory CD4+ T cells sorted from blood. The sample's subset: CD45RA-negative fraction.

Here the CDR3 reads CASSLGRGGLNTEAFF. The CDR3 DNA sequence: TGCGCCAGCAGCCTTGGACGCGGGGGCTTGAACACTGAAGCTTTCTTT. The V and J genes are TRBV4-1 and TRBJ1-1, with D possibly TRBD1 on 6 matching bases. V dropped 4 bases and J dropped 0 bases, with 15 bases sitting between them. Germline V gives CDR1 MGHRA, CDR2 YSYEKL. CDR3 length equals 16 residues.